This is a list of T cell receptor beta chains from one sample in a study of blood T cell repertoires in COVID-19. This table comes from immunoSEQ multiplex PCR, and its TCRdb copy is limited to in-frame clones, with some not included. Here the sample spans 150,000 to 200,000 clones, approximately 85% being singletons. Material for sequencing was peripheral blood. The receptors originated from a human donor with active or convalescent COVID-19. The donor label of this sample is uncertain. Each CDR3 is given with its conserved first and last residue. A D gene is named only where the DNA matches it firmly. Clone size is not always given. Where it is, it says once, few, many or a class for expanded clones.

d_call | j_call | clone_size | v_call | cdr3_nt | cdr3_aa
NA | TRBJ1-2 | once | TRBV28 | TGTGCCACTTATCAGGGGTATGGCTACACCTTC | CATYQGYGYTF
NA | TRBJ1-2 | once | TRBV3-1/TRBV3-2 | TGTGCCAGCAGTACGGACAGTCTCTATGGCTACACCTTC | CASSTDSLYGYTF
NA | TRBJ2-7 | NA | TRBV18 | TGTGCCAGCTCACCACTGCTAGCTCGGGCTCACGAGCAGTACTTC | CASSPLLARAHEQYF
NA | TRBJ1-6 | NA | TRBV2 | TGTGCCAGCACCGCGGGAGATTCACCCCTCCACTTT | CASTAGDSPLHF
NA | TRBJ2-3 | NA | TRBV5-1 | TGCGCCAGCAGCACGGAGGTAGGGAGAGGCAAGGATACGCAGTATTTT | CASSTEVGRGKDTQYF
NA | TRBJ1-6 | NA | TRBV2 | TGTGCCAGCAGTGAACTCCAGGGGATATCACCCCTCCACTTT | CASSELQGISPLHF
NA | TRBJ2-1 | once | TRBV14 | TGTGCCAGCAGCCCACTTTTAAGAAGGGAGTTGGATGAGCAGTTCTTC | CASSPLLRRELDEQFF
TRBD1 | TRBJ2-2 | NA | TRBV28 | TGTGCCAGCAGCTGGGACAGGGGAGACGGGGAGCTGTTTTTT | CASSWDRGDGELFF
TRBD1 | TRBJ2-1 | NA | TRBV19 | TGTGCCAGTAGTAGACAGGGGTCCAATGAGCAGTTCTTC | CASSRQGSNEQFF
TRBD2 | TRBJ2-7 | NA | TRBV12-3/TRBV12-4 | TGTGCCAGCGGAATAGCGGGAGCTTGGGAGCAGTACTTC | CASGIAGAWEQYF
NA | TRBJ1-1 | NA | TRBV11-2 | TGTGCCAGCAGCTTACCCCCAGGGTACACTGAAGCTTTCTTT | CASSLPPGYTEAFF
NA | TRBJ2-5 | NA | TRBV7-3 | TGTGCCAGCAGCTTAATGGCGGCCCAAGAGACCCAGTACTTC | CASSLMAAQETQYF
TRBD2 | TRBJ2-1 | NA | TRBV11-3 | TGTGCCAGCAGCTTAGTTGGCGGGAGTTTAAATGAGCAGTTCTTC | CASSLVGGSLNEQFF
NA | TRBJ1-1 | NA | TRBV19 | TGTGCCGCCCGGCGCGGGTTAAACACTGAAGCTTTCTTT | CAARRGLNTEAFF
TRBD1 | TRBJ2-7 | NA | TRBV13 | TGTGCCAGCAGAATGGTTGGGACAGGGGTGGAATTCTCCTACGAGCAGTACTTC | CASRMVGTGVEFSYEQYF
TRBD2 | TRBJ2-1 | NA | TRBV27 | TGTGCCAGCAGTTTAATGGGGGGGAATGAGCAGTTCTTC | CASSLMGGNEQFF
NA | TRBJ2-5 | NA | TRBV7-2 | TGTGCCAGCAGCTTAGCGGGCTGGGAGACCCAGTACTTC | CASSLAGWETQYF
TRBD1 | TRBJ2-5 | NA | TRBV10-3 | TGTGCCATCAGTGTCGGACAGGGCGAGATTGTTGGGGAGACCCAGTACTTC | CAISVGQGEIVGETQYF
NA | TRBJ2-7 | NA | TRBV7-9 | TGTGCCAGCAGCCCTACCGGTTACTACGAGCAGTACTTC | CASSPTGYYEQYF
TRBD1 | TRBJ2-5 | NA | TRBV5-1 | TGCGCCAGCAGCCCCATCCCCGGGACAGGAATTCAAGAGACCCAGTACTTC | CASSPIPGTGIQETQYF
NA | TRBJ2-1 | NA | TRBV2 | TGTGCCAGCAGTGATTTCGGGGGATCCTACAATGAGCAGTTCTTC | CASSDFGGSYNEQFF
NA | TRBJ1-1 | NA | TRBV20-1 | TGCAGCCCTAGTAGGAGGGTGAACACTGAAGCTTTCTTT | CSPSRRVNTEAFF
NA | TRBJ2-2 | NA | TRBV19 | TGTGCCAGTAGTATTTCAGGGGAGCTGTTTTTT | CASSISGELFF
NA | TRBJ2-3 | NA | TRBV2 | TGTGCCAGCAGTGTGGGGCACACTAGCACAGATACGCAGTATTTT | CASSVGHTSTDTQYF
NA | TRBJ1-2 | NA | TRBV28 | TGTGCCAGCAGTTTATCCCACTCCGGAGGCTATGGCTACACCTTC | CASSLSHSGGYGYTF
NA | TRBJ2-1 | NA | TRBV6-5 | TGTGCCAGCAGTTACATTGGCAGGGGCGAGCAGTTCTTC | CASSYIGRGEQFF
NA | TRBJ1-5 | NA | TRBV18 | TGTGCCAGCTCACCACCCGACAGACCGATTAATCAGCCCCAGCATTTT | CASSPPDRPINQPQHF
TRBD2 | TRBJ2-3 | NA | TRBV15 | TGTGCCACCAGCAGAGAGGTAGGGCTAGCGGGACGAACTAGCACAGATACGCAGTATTTT | CATSREVGLAGRTSTDTQYF
NA | TRBJ2-7 | NA | TRBV14 | TGTGCCAGCAGCGCCCGGGACACCGAGTCCTACGAGCAGTACTTC | CASSARDTESYEQYF
TRBD2 | TRBJ2-3 | NA | TRBV5-4 | TGTGCCAGCAGTCTTACGACTAGCGGGAGTACAGATACGCAGTATTTT | CASSLTTSGSTDTQYF
NA | TRBJ1-5 | NA | TRBV6-2/TRBV6-3 | TGTGCCAGCAGTTCAGGGACAATCCCCTTTGAGCCCCAGCATTTT | CASSSGTIPFEPQHF
NA | TRBJ1-1 | NA | TRBV7-9 | TGTGCCAGCAGCTTACAGGGGAACACTGAAGCTTTCTTT | CASSLQGNTEAFF
NA | TRBJ2-2 | NA | TRBV7-6 | TGTGCCAGCAGCATACTGACAGACGCCGGGGAGCTGTTTTTT | CASSILTDAGELFF
NA | TRBJ2-2 | NA | TRBV12-5 | TGTGCTAGTGGTTTGGGTCAGAACACCGGGGAGCTGTTTTTT | CASGLGQNTGELFF
NA | TRBJ2-7 | NA | TRBV11-3 | TGTGCCAGCAGCTCCCGGGTTAGCGGATTATCCTACGAGCAGTACTTC | CASSSRVSGLSYEQYF
TRBD1 | TRBJ1-2 | few | TRBV5-5 | TGTGCCAGCAGACCAGGGGGTAACTATGGCTACACCTTC | CASRPGGNYGYTF
NA | TRBJ2-2 | few | TRBV7-3 | TGTGCCAGCAGGGCGACTAGATCTGGGGAGCTGTTTTTT | CASRATRSGELFF
TRBD2 | TRBJ2-5 | NA | TRBV18 | TGTGCCAGCAAAAAGACTAGCGGCCAAGAGACCCAGTACTTC | CASKKTSGQETQYF
TRBD1 | TRBJ1-1 | NA | TRBV5-4 | TGTGCCAGCAGCACTGCAGGGGGATACACTGAAGCTTTCTTT | CASSTAGGYTEAFF
NA | TRBJ1-5 | NA | TRBV28 | TGTGCCAGCAGGTCGGTCCCCAATCAGCCCCAGCATTTT | CASRSVPNQPQHF
TRBD2 | TRBJ2-5 | NA | TRBV11-2 | TGTGCCAGCAGCTTTGTTTCCGGGACTAGCGGCTTCGGGACCCAGTACTTC | CASSFVSGTSGFGTQYF
NA | TRBJ1-2 | NA | TRBV7-2 | TGTGCCAGCAGCTTAACGGGGGGGACTAACTATGGCTACACCTTC | CASSLTGGTNYGYTF
NA | TRBJ2-1 | NA | TRBV5-1 | TGCGCCAGCAGCCCCCGAGGGGGAGGGGGAAATGAGCAGTTCTTC | CASSPRGGGGNEQFF
TRBD2 | TRBJ2-2 | few | TRBV7-7 | TGTGCTAGCAGCAAGGGACTAGCGGGAGTGTCCGGGGAGCTGTTTTTT | CASSKGLAGVSGELFF
NA | TRBJ2-7 | NA | TRBV19 | TGTGCCAGTAGTATAGCGGGGAGGCTCGGCTACGAGCAGTACTTC | CASSIAGRLGYEQYF